The 11 T cell receptor beta chains listed next were all sequenced from one sample in a study of T cell changes during pregnancy in multiple sclerosis. Profiled with immunoSEQ multiplex PCR; TCRdb holds only in-frame clones, not every one. The sample lists some 48,000 clones, about 96% occurring once. Sequenced here: peripheral blood, sampled in the second trimester of pregnancy. These receptors came from a female donor with multiple sclerosis, enrolled in a pregnancy study.

The chain combines TRBV27 with TRBJ2-1; 13 bases align to TRBD2. V lost 3 bases to trimming and J lost 2 bases; unmatched junction nucleotides: 4. In germline, CDR1 is MNHEY, CDR2 SMNVEV (reference sequence). The CDR3 runs to 17 residues. The CDR3 loop is CASSFGTSGVPYNEQFF. The CDR3 region has the DNA TGTGCCAGCAGTTTTGGGACTAGCGGGGTTCCCTACAATGAGCAGTTCTTC.

The V gene is TRBV27, the J gene TRBJ1-4; 10 bases agree with TRBD1. J gave up 4 bases and V 6 bases, and 14 bases lay outside the gene matches. This CDR3 comprises 18 residues. Germline assignment: CDR1 MNHEY and CDR2 SMNVEV (reference sequence). CDR3 in DNA: TGTGCCAGCAGACCTAAAGTGACAGGGGGCTTGAATAATGAAAAACTGTTTTTT. It specifies CASRPKVTGGLNNEKLFF.

The gene calls are TRBV29-1 and TRBJ1-2; TRBD1 might be the D (6 bases). Germline CDR1 SQVTM, CDR2 ANQGSEA. With 6 bases removed from V and 4 bases from J, the gap between germline ends came to 12 bases. CDR3 length: 12 residues. CDR3 sequence reads: CSVGDKGYGYTF. The CDR3 bases are TGCAGCGTCGGGGACAAGGGCTATGGCTACACCTTC.

This chain joins TRBV19 and TRBJ1-5, with 8 bases identical to TRBD1. Germline CDR1 LNHDA, CDR2 SQIVND (reference sequence). The CDR3 runs to 14 residues. V was clipped by 6 bases and J by 2 bases; unmatched bases: 3. The CDR3 reads CASSQDRGNQPQHF. CDR3 nucleotides: TGTGCCAGTAGCCAGGACAGGGGCAATCAGCCCCAGCATTTT.

The chain employs TRBV11-2 and TRBJ2-1; 8 positions agree with TRBD1. CDR3 length: 13 residues. J was trimmed by 8 bases and V by 5 bases; bases with no gene match: 5. Germline V gene data show CDR1 as SGHAT and CDR2 as FQNNGV. CDR3 protein: CASSLVTGDEQFF. CDR3 nucleotide sequence: TGTGCCAGCAGCCTCGTGACAGGGGATGAGCAGTTCTTC.

The J gene is TRBJ2-1, the V gene TRBV5-1; 12 bases are shared with TRBD2. The V segment lost 0 bases and the J segment 8 bases; nucleotides outside the gene matches: 27. There are 23 residues in the CDR3. The germline gives CDR1 SGHRS, CDR2 YFSETQ. The DNA of the CDR3 is TGCGCCAGCAGCTTGGCCGAAATTTGGTGGGCGAAACGACTAGCGGGAGTGTTCGATGAGCAGTTCTTC. It codes for CASSLAEIWWAKRLAGVFDEQFF.

The table lists this clone with a count of one. This chain joins TRBV27 and TRBJ2-1; 8 bases line up with TRBD1. The CDR3 is made up of 14 amino acids. With V trimmed by 4 bases and J by 8 bases, 7 bases remained unmatched. The germline CDR1 and CDR2 sequences are MNHEY and SMNVEV (reference sequence). This CDR3 reads CASSSPTGDYEQFF. CDR3 sequence (DNA): TGTGCCAGCAGTTCCCCGACAGGGGACTATGAGCAGTTCTTC.

The chain recombines TRBV19 with TRBJ2-1; 15 bases align to TRBD2. Germline CDR1 LNHDA, CDR2 SQIVND (reference sequence). This CDR3 has 19 residues. V lost 1 base to trimming and J lost 4 bases; unmatched junction nucleotides: 8. Here the CDR3 DNA reads TGTGCCAGTAGTATAGCGGGACTAGCGGGAGGCCCCGGTTACAATGAGCAGTTCTTC. This sequence encodes CASSIAGLAGGPGYNEQFF.

V gene TRBV4-3 combines with J gene TRBJ1-2; weak D call: TRBD1 (5 bases). Trimming took 0 bases from V and 2 from J, leaving 19 bases between them. The CDR3 is 18 residues long. Germline V gene sequence: CDR1 LGHNA, CDR2 YSLEER. CDR3 amino acids: CASSQESVGAKWNYGYTF. The DNA for the CDR3 is TGCGCCAGCAGCCAAGAATCTGTAGGGGCGAAGTGGAACTATGGCTACACCTTC.

The rearrangement joins TRBV5-4 to TRBJ2-7, with 9 bases that match TRBD2. Germline V gene sequence: CDR1 SGHNT, CDR2 YYREEE (reference sequence). Germline trimming cut 3 bases from V and 3 bases from J; bases unmatched to any gene: 4. The CDR3 spans 14 residues. This CDR3 reads CASSYIAGDYEQYF. CDR3 sequence (DNA): TGTGCCAGCAGCTACATAGCGGGAGACTACGAGCAGTACTTC. The full variable domain, in which reference TRBV5-4 and TRBJ2-7 provide the parts outside the CDR3, is ETGVTQSPTHLIKTRGQQVTLRCSSQSGHNTVSWYQQALGQGPQFIFQYYREEENGRGNFPPRFSGLQFPNYSSELNVNALELDDSALYLCASSYIAGDYEQYFGPGTRLTVT.

The genes are TRBV29-1 and TRBJ1-1; TRBD1 aligns across 10 bases. J lost 10 bases, V lost 4 bases, and 12 bases had no gene match. This CDR3 has 14 residues. Germline V gives CDR1 SQVTM, CDR2 ANQGSEA. In DNA form, the CDR3 reads TGCAGCGTTGGGACCTTGAGGACAGGGGGACCAGCTTTCTTT. Its protein is CSVGTLRTGGPAFF.